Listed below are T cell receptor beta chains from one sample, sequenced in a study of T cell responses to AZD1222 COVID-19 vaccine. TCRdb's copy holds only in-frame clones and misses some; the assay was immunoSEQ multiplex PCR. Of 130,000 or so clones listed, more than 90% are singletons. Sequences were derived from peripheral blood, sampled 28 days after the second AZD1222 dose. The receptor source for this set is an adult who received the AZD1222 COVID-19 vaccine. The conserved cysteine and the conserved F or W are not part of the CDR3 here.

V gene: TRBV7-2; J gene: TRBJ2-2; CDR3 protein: ASSLGTGDRELF
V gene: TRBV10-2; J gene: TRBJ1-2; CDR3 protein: ASGEEANYGYT
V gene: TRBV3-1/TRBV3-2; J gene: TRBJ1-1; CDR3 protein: ASSPLDTNTEAF
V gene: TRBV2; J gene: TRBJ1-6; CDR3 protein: ASSEDTGANSPLH
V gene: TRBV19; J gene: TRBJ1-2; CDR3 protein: ASSTFGQGFGYT
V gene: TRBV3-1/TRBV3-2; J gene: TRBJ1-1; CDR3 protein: ASSQGRGIMNTEAF
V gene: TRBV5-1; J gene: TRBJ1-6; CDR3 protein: ASSLTGGGNSPLH
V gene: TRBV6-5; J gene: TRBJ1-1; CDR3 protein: ASSIRGSGTEAF
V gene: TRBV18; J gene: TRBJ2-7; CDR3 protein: ASSPLAGGRGYEQY
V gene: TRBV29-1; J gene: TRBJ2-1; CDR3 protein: SVDGTSYNEQF
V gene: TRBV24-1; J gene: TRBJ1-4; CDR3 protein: ATSDPGGPNEKLF
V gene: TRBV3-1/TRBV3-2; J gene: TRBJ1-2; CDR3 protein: ASSQSGGYGYT
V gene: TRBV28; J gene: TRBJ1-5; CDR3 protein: ASSSGQGEYQPQH
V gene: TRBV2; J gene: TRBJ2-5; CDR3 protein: ASRPDRGQETQY
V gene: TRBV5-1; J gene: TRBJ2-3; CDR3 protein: ASSLGLAGSDTQY
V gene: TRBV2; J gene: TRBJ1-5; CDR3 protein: ASSAGPSEKQPQH
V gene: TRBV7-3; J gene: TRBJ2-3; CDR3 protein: ASSLRLAGADTQY
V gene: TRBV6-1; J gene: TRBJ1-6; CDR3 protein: ASSEVWGSPLH
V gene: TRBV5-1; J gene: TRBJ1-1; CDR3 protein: ASSLGPGRNTEAF
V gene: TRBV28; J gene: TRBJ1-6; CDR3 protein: ASRGTDYSPLH
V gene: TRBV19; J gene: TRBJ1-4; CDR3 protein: ASSIARDRVEKLF
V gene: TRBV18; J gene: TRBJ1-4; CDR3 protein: ASSPGSRSTNEKLF
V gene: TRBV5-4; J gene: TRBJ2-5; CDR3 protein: ASSAEPGTQQETQY
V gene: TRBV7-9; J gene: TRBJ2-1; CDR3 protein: ASSPGGAGGPFNEQF
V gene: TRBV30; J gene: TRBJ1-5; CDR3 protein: AWSGGDQPQH
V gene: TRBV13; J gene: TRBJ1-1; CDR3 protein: ASSLSGTVLNTEAF
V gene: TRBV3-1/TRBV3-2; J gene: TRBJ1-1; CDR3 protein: ASSQTDRFAEAF
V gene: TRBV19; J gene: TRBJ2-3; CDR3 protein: ASSLSNTDTQY
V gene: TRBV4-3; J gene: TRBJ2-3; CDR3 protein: ASSQDLAGLDTQY
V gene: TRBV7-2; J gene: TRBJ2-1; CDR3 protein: ASSFRGTMEQF
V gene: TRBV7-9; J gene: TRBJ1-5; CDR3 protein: ASSLGTGINQPQH
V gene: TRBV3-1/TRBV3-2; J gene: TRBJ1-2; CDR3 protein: ASSQPDGGSYGYT
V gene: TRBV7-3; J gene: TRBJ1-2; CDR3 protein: ASSPDAGAGGGYT
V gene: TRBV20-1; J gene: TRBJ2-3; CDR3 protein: SAATGDTQY
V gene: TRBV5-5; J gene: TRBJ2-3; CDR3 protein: ASRQGAVDTQY
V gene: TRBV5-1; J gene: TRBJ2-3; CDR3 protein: ASSTGQGSTDTQY
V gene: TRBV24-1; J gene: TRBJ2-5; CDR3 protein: ATSGTSGQETQY
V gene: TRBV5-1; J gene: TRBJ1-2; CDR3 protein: ASSFGLGGYT
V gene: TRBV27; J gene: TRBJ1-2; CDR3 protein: ASSRPGFVGYT
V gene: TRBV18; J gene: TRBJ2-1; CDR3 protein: ASSPPSGNNEQF
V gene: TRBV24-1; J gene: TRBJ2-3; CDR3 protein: ATSVSGAGTDTQY
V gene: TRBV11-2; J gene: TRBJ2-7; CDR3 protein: ASSPGPRREQY
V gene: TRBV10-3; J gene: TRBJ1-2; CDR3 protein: AISDLRVADGYT
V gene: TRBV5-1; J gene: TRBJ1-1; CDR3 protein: ASSTGQLVDTEAF
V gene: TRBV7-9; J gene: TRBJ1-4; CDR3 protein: ASSPGTGVEKLF
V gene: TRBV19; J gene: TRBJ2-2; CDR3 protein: ASRSPQGMTGELF
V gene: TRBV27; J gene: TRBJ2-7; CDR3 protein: ASSFPRASGGLPRRYEQY
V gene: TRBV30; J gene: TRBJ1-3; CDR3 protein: AWGTGSSGNTIY
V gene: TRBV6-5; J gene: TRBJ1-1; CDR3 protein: ASSYQSTVSNTEAF
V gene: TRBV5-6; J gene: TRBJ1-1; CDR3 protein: ASSLRGPHYTEAF
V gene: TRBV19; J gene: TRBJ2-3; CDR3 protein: ASSERYTQY
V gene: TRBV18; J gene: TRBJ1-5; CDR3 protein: ASSRDRGGNQPQH
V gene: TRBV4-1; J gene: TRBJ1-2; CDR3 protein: ASSAQGFLGGYT
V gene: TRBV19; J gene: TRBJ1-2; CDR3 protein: ASSLRDRANYGYT
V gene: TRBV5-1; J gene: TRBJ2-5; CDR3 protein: ASSPAVAGKETQY